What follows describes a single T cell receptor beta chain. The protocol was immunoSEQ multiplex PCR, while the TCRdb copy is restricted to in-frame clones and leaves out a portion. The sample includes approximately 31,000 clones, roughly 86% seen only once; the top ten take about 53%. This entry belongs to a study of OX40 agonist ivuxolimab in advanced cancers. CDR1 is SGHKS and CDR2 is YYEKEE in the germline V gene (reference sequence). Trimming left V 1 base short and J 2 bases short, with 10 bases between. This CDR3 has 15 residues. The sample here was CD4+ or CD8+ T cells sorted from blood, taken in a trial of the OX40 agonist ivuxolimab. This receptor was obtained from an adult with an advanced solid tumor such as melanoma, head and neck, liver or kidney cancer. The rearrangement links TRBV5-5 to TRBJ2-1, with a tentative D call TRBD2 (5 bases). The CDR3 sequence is CASSLSGVPYNEQFF. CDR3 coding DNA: TGTGCCAGCAGCTTGTCCGGGGTCCCCTACAATGAGCAGTTCTTC.